Detailed here is one T cell receptor (beta chain). The CDR3 runs to 15 residues. V dropped 5 bases and J dropped 5 bases, with 18 bases sitting between them. CDR1 is SGHAT and CDR2 is FQNNGV in the germline V gene. These data come from a study of blood T cell repertoires in COVID-19. Sequencing used immunoSEQ multiplex PCR; TCRdb keeps in-frame clones, though not all of them. The profile shows 45,000 to 70,000 clones, 82% of them singletons. What was sequenced was peripheral blood. The genes are TRBV11-2 and TRBJ1-1; a possible D gene is TRBD1 (6 bases). The TCR comes from a woman in her sixties with acute or convalescent COVID-19. As DNA, the CDR3 is TGTGCCAGCAGCACCCCGGTGGGGGCGGGTACTGAAGCTTTCTTT. Its protein is CASSTPVGAGTEAFF.